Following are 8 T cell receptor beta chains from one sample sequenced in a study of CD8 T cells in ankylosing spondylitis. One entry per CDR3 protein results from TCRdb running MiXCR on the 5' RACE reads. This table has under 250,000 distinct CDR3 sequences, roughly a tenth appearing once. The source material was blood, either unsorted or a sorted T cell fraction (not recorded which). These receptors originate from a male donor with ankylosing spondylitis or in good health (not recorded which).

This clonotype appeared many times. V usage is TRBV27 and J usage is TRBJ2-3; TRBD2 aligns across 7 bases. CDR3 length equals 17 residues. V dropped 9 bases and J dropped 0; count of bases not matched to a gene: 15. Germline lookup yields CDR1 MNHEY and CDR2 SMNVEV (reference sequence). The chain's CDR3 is CARTLAPPPSSTDTQYF. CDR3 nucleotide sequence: TGTGCCAGGACACTAGCGCCACCGCCGTCGAGCACAGATACGCAGTATTTT.

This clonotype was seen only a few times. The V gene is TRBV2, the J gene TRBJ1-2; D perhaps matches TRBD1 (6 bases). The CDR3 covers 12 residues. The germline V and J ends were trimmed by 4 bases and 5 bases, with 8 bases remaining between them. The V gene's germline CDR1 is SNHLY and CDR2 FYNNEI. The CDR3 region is CASSAQGYGYTF. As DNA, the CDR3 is TGTGCCAGCAGTGCCCAGGGGTATGGCTACACCTTC.

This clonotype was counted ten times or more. The CDR3 region is CSGSSLAGPPEAFF. The CDR3 coding sequence is TGCAGCGGCTCGTCTCTAGCAGGCCCCCCTGAAGCTTTCTTT. The genes are TRBV29-1 and TRBJ1-1; no clear D. The V end lost 7 bases, the J end lost 6 bases, and 21 bases lay between the germline ends. The CDR3 runs 14 residues. Germline CDR1 reads SQVTM; CDR2 reads ANQGSEA.

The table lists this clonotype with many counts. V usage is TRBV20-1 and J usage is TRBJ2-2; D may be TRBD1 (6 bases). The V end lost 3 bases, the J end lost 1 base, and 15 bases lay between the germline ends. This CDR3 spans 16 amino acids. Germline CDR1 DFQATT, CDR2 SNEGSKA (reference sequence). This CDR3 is CSARIRQVMNTGELFF. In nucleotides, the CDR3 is TGCAGTGCTAGGATCCGACAGGTTATGAACACCGGGGAGCTGTTTTTT.

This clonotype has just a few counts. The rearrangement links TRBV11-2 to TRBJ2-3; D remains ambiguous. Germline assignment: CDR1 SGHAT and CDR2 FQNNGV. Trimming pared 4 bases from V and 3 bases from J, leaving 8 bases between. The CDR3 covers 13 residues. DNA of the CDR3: TGTGCCAGCAGCTCCCGAACGACAGATACGCAGTATTTT. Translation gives CASSSRTTDTQYF. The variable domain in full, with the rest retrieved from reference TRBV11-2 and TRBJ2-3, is EAGVAQSPRYKIIEKRQSVAFWCNPISGHATLYWYQQILGQGPKLLIQFQNNGVVDDSQLPKDRFSAERLKGVDSTLKIQPAKLEDSAVYLCASSSRTTDTQYFGPGTRLTVL.

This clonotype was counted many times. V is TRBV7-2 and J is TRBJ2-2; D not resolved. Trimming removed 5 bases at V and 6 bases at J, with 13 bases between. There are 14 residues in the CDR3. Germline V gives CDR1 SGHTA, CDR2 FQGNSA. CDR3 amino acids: CASSPIEPSGELFF. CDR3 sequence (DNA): TGTGCCAGCAGCCCTATTGAGCCATCCGGGGAGCTGTTTTTT.

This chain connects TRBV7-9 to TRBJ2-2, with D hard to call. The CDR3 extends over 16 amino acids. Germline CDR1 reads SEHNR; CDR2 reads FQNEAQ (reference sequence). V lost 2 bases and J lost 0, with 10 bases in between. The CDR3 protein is CASSLRYFANTGELFF. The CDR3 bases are TGTGCCAGCAGCTTACGCTATTTCGCGAACACCGGGGAGCTGTTTTTT.

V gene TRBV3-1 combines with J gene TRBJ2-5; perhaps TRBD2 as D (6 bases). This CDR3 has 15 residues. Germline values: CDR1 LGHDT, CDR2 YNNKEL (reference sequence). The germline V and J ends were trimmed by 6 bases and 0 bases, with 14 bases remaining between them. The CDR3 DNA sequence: TGTGCCAGCAGAACCCGGGGGACGTACCAAGAGACCCAGTACTTC. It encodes CASRTRGTYQETQYF.